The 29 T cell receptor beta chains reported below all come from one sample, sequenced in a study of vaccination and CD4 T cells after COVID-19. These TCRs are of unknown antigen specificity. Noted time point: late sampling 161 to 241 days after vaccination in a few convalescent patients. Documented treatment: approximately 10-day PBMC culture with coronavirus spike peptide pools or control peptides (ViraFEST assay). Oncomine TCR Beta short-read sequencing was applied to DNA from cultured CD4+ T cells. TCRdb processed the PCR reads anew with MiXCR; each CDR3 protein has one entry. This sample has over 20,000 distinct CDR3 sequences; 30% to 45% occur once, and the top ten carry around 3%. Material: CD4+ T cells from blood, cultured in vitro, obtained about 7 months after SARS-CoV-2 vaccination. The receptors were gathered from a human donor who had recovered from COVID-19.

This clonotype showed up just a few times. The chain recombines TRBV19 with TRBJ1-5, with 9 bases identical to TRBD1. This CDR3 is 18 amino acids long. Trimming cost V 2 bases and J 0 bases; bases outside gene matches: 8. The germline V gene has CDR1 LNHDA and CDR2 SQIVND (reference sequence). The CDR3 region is CASSIPGTGPYSNQPQHF. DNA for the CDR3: TGTGCCAGTAGTATACCCGGGACAGGGCCTTATAGCAATCAGCCCCAGCATTTT.

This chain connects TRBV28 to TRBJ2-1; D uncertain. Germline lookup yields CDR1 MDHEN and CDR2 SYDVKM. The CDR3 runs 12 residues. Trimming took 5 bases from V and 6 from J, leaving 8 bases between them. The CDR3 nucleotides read TGTGCCAGCAGTCACCTTATCAATGAGCAGTTCTTC. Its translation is CASSHLINEQFF.

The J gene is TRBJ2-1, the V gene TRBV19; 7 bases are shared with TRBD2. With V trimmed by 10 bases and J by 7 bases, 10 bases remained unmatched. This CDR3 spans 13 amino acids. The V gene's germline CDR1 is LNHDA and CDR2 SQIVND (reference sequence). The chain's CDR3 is CATQHRRENEQFF. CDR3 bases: TGTGCCACCCAACACCGGCGGGAGAATGAGCAGTTCTTC. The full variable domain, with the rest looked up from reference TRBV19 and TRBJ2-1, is DGGITQSPKYLFRKEGQNVTLSCEQNLNHDAMYWYRQDPGQGLRLIYYSQIVNDFQKGDIAEGYSVSREKKESFPLTVTSAQKNPTAFYLCATQHRRENEQFFGPGTRLTVL.

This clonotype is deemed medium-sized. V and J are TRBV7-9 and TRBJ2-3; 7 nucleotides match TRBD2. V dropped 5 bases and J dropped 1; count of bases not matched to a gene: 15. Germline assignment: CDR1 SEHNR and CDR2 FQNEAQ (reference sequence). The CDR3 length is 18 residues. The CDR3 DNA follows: TGTGCCAGCAGCCGAGGTACTAGCGAACTTGGGGGCACAGATACGCAGTATTTT. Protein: CASSRGTSELGGTDTQYF. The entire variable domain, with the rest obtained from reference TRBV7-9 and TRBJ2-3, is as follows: DTGVSQNPRHKITKRGQNVTFRCDPISEHNRLYWYRQTLGQGPEFLTYFQNEAQLEKSRLLSDRFSAERPKGSFSTLEIQRTEQGDSAMYLCASSRGTSELGGTDTQYFGPGTRLTVL.

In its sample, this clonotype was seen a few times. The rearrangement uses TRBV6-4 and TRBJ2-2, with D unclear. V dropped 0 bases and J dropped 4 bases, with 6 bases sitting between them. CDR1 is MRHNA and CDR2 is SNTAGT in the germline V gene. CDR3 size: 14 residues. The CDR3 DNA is TGTGCCAGCAGTGACTCCCGGCGCACCGGGGAGCTGTTTTTT. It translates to CASSDSRRTGELFF.

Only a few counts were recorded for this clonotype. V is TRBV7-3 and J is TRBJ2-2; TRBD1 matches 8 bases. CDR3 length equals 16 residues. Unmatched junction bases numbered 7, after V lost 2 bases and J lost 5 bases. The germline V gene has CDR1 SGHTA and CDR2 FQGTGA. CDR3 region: CASSLATGGHTGELFF. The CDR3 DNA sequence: TGTGCCAGCAGCTTAGCAACAGGGGGACATACCGGGGAGCTGTTTTTT. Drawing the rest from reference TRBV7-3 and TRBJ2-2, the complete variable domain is GAGVSQTPSNKVTEKGKYVELRCDPISGHTALYWYRQSLGQGPEFLIYFQGTGAADDSGLPNDRFFAVRPEGSVSTLKIQRTERGDSAVYLCASSLATGGHTGELFFGEGSRLTVL.

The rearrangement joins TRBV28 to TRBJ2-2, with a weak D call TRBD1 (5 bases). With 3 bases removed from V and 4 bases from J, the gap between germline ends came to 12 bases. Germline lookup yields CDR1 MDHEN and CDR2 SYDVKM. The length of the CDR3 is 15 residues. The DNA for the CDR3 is TGTGCCAGCAGTTTGGCAGGGCGTGGCACCGGGGAGCTGTTTTTT. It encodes CASSLAGRGTGELFF.

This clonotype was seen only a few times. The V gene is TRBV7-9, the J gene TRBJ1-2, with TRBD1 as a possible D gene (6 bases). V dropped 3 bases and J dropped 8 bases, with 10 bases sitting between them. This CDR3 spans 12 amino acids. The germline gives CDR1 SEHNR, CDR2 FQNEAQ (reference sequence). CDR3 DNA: TGTGCCAGCAGCTTCAGGGGAAGGGGCTACACCTTC. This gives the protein CASSFRGRGYTF.

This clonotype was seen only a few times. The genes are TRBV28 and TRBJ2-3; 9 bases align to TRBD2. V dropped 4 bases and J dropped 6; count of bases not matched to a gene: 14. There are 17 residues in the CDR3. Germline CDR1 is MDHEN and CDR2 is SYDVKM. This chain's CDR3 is CASSSTTGGRAWDTQYF. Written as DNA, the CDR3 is TGTGCCAGCAGTTCCACTACTGGCGGGAGGGCCTGGGATACGCAGTATTTT. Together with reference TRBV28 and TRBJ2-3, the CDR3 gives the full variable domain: DVKVTQSSRYLVKRTGEKVFLECVQDMDHENMFWYRQDPGLGLRLIYFSYDVKMKEKGDIPEGYSVSREKKERFSLILESASTNQTSMYLCASSSTTGGRAWDTQYFGPGTRLTVL.

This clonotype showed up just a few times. The CDR3 nucleotides read TGCAGTGCTTCGACCCCTGAACGCTTTGATAGCAATCAGCCCCAGCATTTT. It codes for CSASTPERFDSNQPQHF. The chain has TRBV20-1 and TRBJ1-5; unclear D gene. The CDR3 runs to 17 residues. V lost 5 bases, J lost 0 bases, and 20 bases lay in between. Germline CDR1 reads DFQATT; CDR2 reads SNEGSKA (reference sequence).

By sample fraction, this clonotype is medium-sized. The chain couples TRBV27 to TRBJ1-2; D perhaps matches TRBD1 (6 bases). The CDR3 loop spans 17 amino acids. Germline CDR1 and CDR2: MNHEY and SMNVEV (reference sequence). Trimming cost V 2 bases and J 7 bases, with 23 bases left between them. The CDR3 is CASSLSFMPDRRGGYTF. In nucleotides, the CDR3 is TGTGCCAGCAGTTTAAGCTTTATGCCCGACAGGAGAGGTGGCTACACCTTC.

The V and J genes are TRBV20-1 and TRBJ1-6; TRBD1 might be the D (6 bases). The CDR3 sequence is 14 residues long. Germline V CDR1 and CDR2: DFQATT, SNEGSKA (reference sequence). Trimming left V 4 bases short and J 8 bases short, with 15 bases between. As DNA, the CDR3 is TGCAGTGCTACCGAACAGGGTAACCATTCACCCCTCCACTTT. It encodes CSATEQGNHSPLHF.

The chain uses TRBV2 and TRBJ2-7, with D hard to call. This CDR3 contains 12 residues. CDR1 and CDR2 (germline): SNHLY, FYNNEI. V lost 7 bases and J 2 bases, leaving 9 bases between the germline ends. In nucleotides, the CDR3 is TGTGCCAGCACCGGCAGCACCTACGAGCAGTACTTC. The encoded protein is CASTGSTYEQYF.

The CDR3 sequence: CASSLVASSYNEQFF. As DNA, the CDR3 is TGTGCCAGCAGCTTAGTTGCTAGCTCCTACAATGAGCAGTTCTTC. The V gene is TRBV7-9, the J gene TRBJ2-1; D remains ambiguous. With 1 base removed from V and 0 bases from J, the gap between germline ends came to 7 bases. This CDR3 spans 15 amino acids. Germline loops: CDR1 SEHNR, CDR2 FQNEAQ (reference sequence).

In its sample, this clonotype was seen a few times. The CDR3 DNA reads TGTGCCACCAGCAGAGAAAGGGGGGGGGGCTATCAGCCCCAGCATTTT. This translates into CATSRERGGGYQPQHF. This chain uses TRBV15 with TRBJ1-5, with D perhaps matching TRBD1 (6 bases). V was cut by 0 bases and J by 5 bases, with 14 bases left in between. The germline V gene encodes CDR1 LNHNV and CDR2 YYDKDF (reference sequence). The length of the CDR3 is 16 residues.

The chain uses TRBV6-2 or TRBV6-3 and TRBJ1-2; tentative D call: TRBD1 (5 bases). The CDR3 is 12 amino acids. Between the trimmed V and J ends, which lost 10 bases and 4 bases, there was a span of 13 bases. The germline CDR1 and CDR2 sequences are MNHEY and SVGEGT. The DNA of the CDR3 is TGTGCCACCCGAGGGGCCGTCTATGGCTACACCTTC. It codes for CATRGAVYGYTF.

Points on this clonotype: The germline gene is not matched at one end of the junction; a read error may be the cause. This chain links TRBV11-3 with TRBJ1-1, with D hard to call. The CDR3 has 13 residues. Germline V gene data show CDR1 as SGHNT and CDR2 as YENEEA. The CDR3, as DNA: TGTGCCGGCAGCTTGAGAGTGAACACTGAAGCTTTCTTT. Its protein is CAGSLRVNTEAFF.

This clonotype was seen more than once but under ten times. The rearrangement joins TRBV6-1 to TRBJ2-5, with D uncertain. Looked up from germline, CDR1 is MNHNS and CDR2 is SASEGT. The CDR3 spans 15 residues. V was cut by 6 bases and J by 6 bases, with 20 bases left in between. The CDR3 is CASSPPAQSVKTQYF. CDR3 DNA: TGTGCCAGCAGCCCCCCGGCCCAGTCCGTGAAGACCCAGTACTTC.

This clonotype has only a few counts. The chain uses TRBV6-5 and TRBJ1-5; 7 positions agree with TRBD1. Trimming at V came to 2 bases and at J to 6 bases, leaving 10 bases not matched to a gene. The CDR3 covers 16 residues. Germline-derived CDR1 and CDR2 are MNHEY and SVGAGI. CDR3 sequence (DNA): TGTGCCAGCAGTTACCCCCAGGGGGGTAGGGGTCAGCCCCAGCATTTT. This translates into CASSYPQGGRGQPQHF.

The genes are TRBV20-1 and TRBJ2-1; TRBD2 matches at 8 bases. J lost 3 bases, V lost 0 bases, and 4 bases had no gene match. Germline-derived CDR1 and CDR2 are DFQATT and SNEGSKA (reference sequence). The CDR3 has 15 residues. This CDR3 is CSARDLAGRYNEQFF. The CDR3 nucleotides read TGCAGTGCTAGAGATCTAGCGGGTCGCTACAATGAGCAGTTCTTC.

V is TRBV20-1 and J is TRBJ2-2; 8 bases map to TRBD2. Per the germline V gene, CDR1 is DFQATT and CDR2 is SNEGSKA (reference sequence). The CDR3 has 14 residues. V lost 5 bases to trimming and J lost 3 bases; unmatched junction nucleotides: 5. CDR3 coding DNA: TGCAGTGCTGTACTAGCGGAGGACACCGGGGAGCTGTTTTTT. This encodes CSAVLAEDTGELFF.

CDR3 sequence reads: CASSESHEVYEQYF. The CDR3 bases are TGTGCCAGCAGTGAATCCCACGAGGTCTACGAGCAGTACTTC. This chain joins TRBV6-1 and TRBJ2-7; D not resolved. This CDR3 is built from 14 residues. Trimming took off 2 bases at V and 3 bases at J, with 11 bases between the two ends. The V gene's germline CDR1 is MNHNS and CDR2 SASEGT.

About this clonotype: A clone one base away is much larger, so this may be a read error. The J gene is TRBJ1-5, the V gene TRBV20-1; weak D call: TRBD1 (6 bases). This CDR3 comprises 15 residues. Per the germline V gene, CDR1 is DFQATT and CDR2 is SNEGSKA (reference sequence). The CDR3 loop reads CNARDGAQGYQPQHF. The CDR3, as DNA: TGCAATGCTAGAGATGGGGCACAGGGTTATCAGCCCCAGCATTTT.

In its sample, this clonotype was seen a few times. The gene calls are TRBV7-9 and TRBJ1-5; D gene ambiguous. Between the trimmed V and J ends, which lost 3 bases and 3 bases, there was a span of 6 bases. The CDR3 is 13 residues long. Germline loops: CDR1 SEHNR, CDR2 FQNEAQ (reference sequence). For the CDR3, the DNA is TGTGCCAGCAGCTTTGGGGACAATCAGCCCCAGCATTTT. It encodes CASSFGDNQPQHF.

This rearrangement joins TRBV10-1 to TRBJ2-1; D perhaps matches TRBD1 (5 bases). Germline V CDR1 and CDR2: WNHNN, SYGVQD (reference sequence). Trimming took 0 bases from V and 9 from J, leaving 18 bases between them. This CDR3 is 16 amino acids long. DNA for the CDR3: TGCGCCAGCAGTGAGTCGGAAGGGGCAATCTTTGCTGAGCAGTTCTTC. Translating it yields CASSESEGAIFAEQFF.

This CDR3 is CASSYSGVAANVLTF. CDR3 in DNA: TGTGCCAGCAGTTACTCAGGGGTCGCGGCCAACGTCCTGACTTTC. V and J are TRBV28 and TRBJ2-6, with a weak D call TRBD1 (6 bases). Germline CDR1 and CDR2: MDHEN and SYDVKM. V dropped 4 bases and J dropped 6 bases, with 13 bases sitting between them. This CDR3 is built from 15 residues.

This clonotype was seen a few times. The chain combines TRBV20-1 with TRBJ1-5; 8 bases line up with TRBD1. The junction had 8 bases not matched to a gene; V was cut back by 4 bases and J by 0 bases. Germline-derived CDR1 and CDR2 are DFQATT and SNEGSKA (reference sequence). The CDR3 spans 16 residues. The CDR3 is CSAKTGARISNQPQHF. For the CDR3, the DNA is TGCAGTGCTAAGACAGGGGCGCGGATTAGCAATCAGCCCCAGCATTTT.

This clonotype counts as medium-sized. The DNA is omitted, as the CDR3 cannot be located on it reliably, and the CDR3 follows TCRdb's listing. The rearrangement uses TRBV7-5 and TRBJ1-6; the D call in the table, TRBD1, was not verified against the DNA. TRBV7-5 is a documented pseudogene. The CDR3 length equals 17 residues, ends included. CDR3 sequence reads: CISVPEVGTVGNSPLHF.

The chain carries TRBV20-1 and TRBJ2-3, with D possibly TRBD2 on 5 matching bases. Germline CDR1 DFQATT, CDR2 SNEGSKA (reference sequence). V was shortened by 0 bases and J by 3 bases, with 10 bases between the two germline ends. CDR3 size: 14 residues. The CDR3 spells CSARDPRETDTQYF. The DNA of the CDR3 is TGCAGTGCTAGAGATCCGAGGGAAACAGATACGCAGTATTTT.